This entry features one T cell receptor (beta chain) sequence. Its antigen is not identified. Libraries were prepared by immunoSEQ multiplex PCR; TCRdb keeps only in-frame clonotypes and omits some of them. Among about 84,000 clones listed, about 90% were seen once. The data are from a study of T cell responses to AZD1222 COVID-19 vaccine. Study-level findings and limits: Recipients of two AZD1222 doses showed rising Spike-specific TCR breadth and depth. In the spike-specific TCR repertoire, nearly half reportedly target unmutated variant regions.

The CDR3 runs 14 residues. The V end was cut by 5 bases, the J end by 11 bases, with 19 bases between. The germline V gene has CDR1 MNHEY and CDR2 SVGAGI. The chain links TRBV6-5 to TRBJ1-3, with D uncertain. The sample was peripheral blood, taken on day 0 of AZD1222 vaccination. The TCR sequence derives from an adult in good health. This chain's CDR3 is CASSQVGGRPAIYF. The CDR3 coding sequence is TGTGCCAGCAGTCAGGTCGGAGGCAGGCCCGCCATATATTTT.